Presented here are 32 T cell receptor beta chains from one specimen sequenced in a study of T-cell memory formation after mild COVID-19. TCRdb reanalysed the 5' RACE reads using MiXCR and keeps one entry per CDR3 protein. The repertoire holds approximately 410,000 distinct CDR3 sequences, with 20% to 30% as singletons. The sample was PBMCs or a T cell subset sorted from them (not recorded which). These TCRs come from an adult woman who had mild COVID-19 (a few samples of this study predate the infection). Cell type and time point are not known.

This clonotype was seen a few times. This sequence joins TRBV6-5 and TRBJ2-1; 13 nucleotides agree with TRBD2. V shed 6 bases, J shed 7 bases, and the junction held 12 bases outside the gene matches. The CDR3 has 17 amino acids. Germline V gives CDR1 MNHEY, CDR2 SVGAGI. The CDR3 region is CASSSLPLTSGRNEQFF. In DNA, the CDR3 is TGTGCCAGCAGCTCTCTCCCTTTGACTAGCGGGAGGAATGAGCAGTTCTTC.

The genes are TRBV12-3 or TRBV12-4 and TRBJ1-4, with a possible D match to TRBD1 (6 bases). The CDR3 has 14 amino acids. Trimming took off 6 bases at V and 7 bases at J, with 15 bases between the two ends. In DNA, the CDR3 is TGTGCCAGCAGCACCGCAGGGGCTGGTGAAAAACTGTTTTTT. Its translation: CASSTAGAGEKLFF.

J is TRBJ2-3 and V is TRBV7-6; D is ambiguous. Per germline, CDR1 SGHVS and CDR2 FNYEAQ. With 4 bases removed from V and 0 bases from J, the gap between germline ends came to 11 bases. This CDR3 spans 15 amino acids. CDR3 sequence reads: CASSSLSFSTDTQYF. The DNA of the CDR3 is TGTGCCAGCAGCTCCTTGTCCTTCAGCACAGATACGCAGTATTTT.

This clonotype was found many times. The rearrangement uses TRBV7-2 and TRBJ2-4; 7 nucleotides agree with TRBD2. The CDR3 length is 16 residues. Germline V gene lookup returns CDR1 SGHTA and CDR2 FQGNSA. V dropped 5 bases and J dropped 1; count of bases not matched to a gene: 8. The CDR3 DNA follows: TGTGCCAGCAGCGACCGACTAGCCGGGGCCAAAAACATTCAGTACTTC. Its protein is CASSDRLAGAKNIQYF.

This clonotype was picked up a small number of times. The gene calls are TRBV7-9 and TRBJ2-1; tentatively, D is TRBD1 or TRBD2 (6 bases each). The CDR3 contains 14 residues. V was cut by 9 bases and J by 5 bases, with 17 bases left in between. The V gene's germline CDR1 is SEHNR and CDR2 FQNEAQ (reference sequence). This chain's CDR3 is CASLEGDGHNEQFF. The CDR3 nucleotides are TGTGCCAGTTTGGAGGGGGACGGGCACAATGAGCAGTTCTTC.

This clonotype was counted only a few times. This chain connects TRBV29-1 to TRBJ2-7, with D perhaps matching TRBD1 or TRBD2 (5 bases each). The CDR3 totals 15 residues. V lost 6 bases and J 3 bases, leaving 21 bases between the germline ends. Germline V gene lookup returns CDR1 SQVTM and CDR2 ANQGSEA. CDR3 DNA sequence: TGCAGCGTCTCGGATCGGGGCGGTAACTACTACGAGCAGTACTTC. Protein product: CSVSDRGGNYYEQYF.

This clonotype appeared a few times. The chain employs TRBV20-1 and TRBJ1-4, with 7 nucleotides matching TRBD1. Germline V gives CDR1 DFQATT, CDR2 SNEGSKA (reference sequence). CDR3 size: 11 residues. V lost 5 bases, J lost 16 bases, and 10 bases stayed unmatched. DNA for the CDR3: TGCAGTGCTCCATTGCGGGGACAGCAGTTTTTT. Amino acid sequence: CSAPLRGQQFF.

This clonotype was seen at least ten times. The V gene is TRBV29-1, the J gene TRBJ1-2; D is unclear. Germline CDR1 is SQVTM and CDR2 is ANQGSEA. Trimming shortened V by 7 bases and J by 5 bases, and 14 bases separated the two germline ends. The CDR3 is 12 amino acids. DNA of the CDR3: TGCAGCGCCGGGAGCCAGAGTTATGGCTACACCTTC. Amino acids: CSAGSQSYGYTF.

V usage is TRBV7-8 and J usage is TRBJ1-6, with D maybe TRBD1 (5 bases). In germline, CDR1 is SGHVS, CDR2 FQNEAQ. Trimming took 0 bases from V and 6 from J, leaving 15 bases between them. This CDR3 spans 17 amino acids. The CDR3 DNA follows: TGTGCCAGCAGCTTAGCAGCGGGTGGGGGGTCTAATTCACCCCTCCACTTT. Translated, it gives CASSLAAGGGSNSPLHF.

The V and J genes are TRBV5-5 and TRBJ2-7; 11 nucleotides align to TRBD2. The length of the CDR3 is 16 residues. The V and J ends lost 0 bases and 3 bases, in that order; junction bases with no gene match: 5. Germline CDR1 reads SGHKS; CDR2 reads YYEKEE (reference sequence). The CDR3 bases are TGTGCCAGCAGCTTGGTACTAGCGGGGGCCAACTACGAGCAGTACTTC. This translates into CASSLVLAGANYEQYF.

This clonotype was seen only a few times. The chain employs TRBV3-1 and TRBJ2-1; D perhaps matches TRBD2 (6 bases). CDR3 length: 13 amino acids. Trimming took off 7 bases at V and 5 bases at J, with 12 bases between the two ends. Germline lookup yields CDR1 LGHDT and CDR2 YNNKEL (reference sequence). The CDR3 region is CASTAGRNNEQFF. In nucleotides, the CDR3 is TGTGCCAGCACGGCGGGACGTAACAATGAGCAGTTCTTC.

Here the CDR3 reads CASSPGTSGIQYF. The CDR3 nucleotides are TGTGCCAGCAGCCCCGGGACTAGCGGGATACAGTACTTC. The chain employs TRBV7-3 and TRBJ2-7, with 13 nucleotides matching TRBD2. With 5 bases clipped from V and 10 bases from J, the junction kept 5 bases outside the gene matches. This CDR3 has 13 residues. The germline V gene encodes CDR1 SGHTA and CDR2 FQGTGA.

This rearrangement joins TRBV29-1 to TRBJ2-7, with 11 positions matching TRBD2. V shed 5 bases, J shed 6 bases, and the junction held 6 bases outside the gene matches. This CDR3 region has 13 residues. Germline loops: CDR1 SQVTM, CDR2 ANQGSEA. The CDR3 here is CSVLLAGDPEQYF. CDR3 nucleotide sequence: TGCAGCGTTTTACTAGCGGGAGATCCCGAGCAGTACTTC.

This clonotype came up a few times. The rearrangement links TRBV14 to TRBJ2-1; possible D gene TRBD1, 6 bases. Trimming shortened V by 4 bases and J by 3 bases, and 13 bases separated the two germline ends. Germline CDR1 and CDR2: SGHDN and FVKESK. This CDR3 spans 15 amino acids. The CDR3 bases are TGTGCCAGCAGCCTGCCCCAGGGGATCTACAATGAGCAGTTCTTC. Protein product: CASSLPQGIYNEQFF.

The chain recombines TRBV6-2 or TRBV6-3 with TRBJ2-5; possibly TRBD2 for D (5 bases). Trimming removed 5 bases at V and 0 bases at J, with 7 bases between. The CDR3 runs 13 residues. In germline, CDR1 is MNHEY, CDR2 SVGEGT. The CDR3 DNA reads as TGTGCCAGCAGTACGACTAACCAAGAGACCCAGTACTTC. Amino acid sequence: CASSTTNQETQYF.

The table lists this clonotype with a few counts. The chain recombines TRBV18 with TRBJ2-7; D may be TRBD2 (6 bases). Trimming stripped 3 bases from V and 2 bases from J, with 17 bases between. This CDR3 spans 16 amino acids. Per germline, CDR1 KGHSH and CDR2 LQKENI. Here the CDR3 DNA reads TGTGCCAGCTCACCGGGCGCCGGGACTCCTGCCTACGAGCAGTACTTC. Protein: CASSPGAGTPAYEQYF.

This clonotype was found a few times. J is TRBJ1-6 and V is TRBV3-1; D unclear. Per germline, CDR1 LGHDT and CDR2 YNNKEL (reference sequence). CDR3 length: 15 residues. Trimming pared 3 bases from V and 6 bases from J, leaving 12 bases between. Written as DNA, the CDR3 is TGTGCCAGCAGCCACGTCGGACTCAGTAATTCACCCCTCCACTTT. The encoded protein is CASSHVGLSNSPLHF.

This clonotype was seen a few times. This chain joins TRBV7-9 and TRBJ2-3; TRBD1 might be the D (5 bases). Trimming took 4 bases from V and 6 from J, leaving 17 bases between them. Germline values: CDR1 SEHNR, CDR2 FQNEAQ (reference sequence). This CDR3 contains 15 residues. The CDR3 loop reads CASSSGGRAVDTQYF. The CDR3 DNA reads as TGTGCCAGCAGCTCCGGCGGCAGGGCGGTGGATACGCAGTATTTT.

This clonotype was seen only a few times. The V and J genes are TRBV12-3 or TRBV12-4 and TRBJ2-7; 8 nucleotides align to TRBD1. The CDR3 is 17 residues long. Losses at the gene ends were 3 bases for V and 4 bases for J; bases not matched to a gene: 14. CDR3 in amino acids: CASSFRLLRDRPYEQYF. CDR3 sequence (DNA): TGTGCCAGCAGTTTTCGGTTATTGCGGGACAGGCCTTACGAGCAGTACTTC.

In its sample, this clonotype was seen a few times. The V call is TRBV7-8, the J call TRBJ2-3; 11 bases match TRBD2. V was clipped by 1 base and J by 5 bases; unmatched bases: 8. The V gene's germline CDR1 is SGHVS and CDR2 FQNEAQ. The CDR3 sequence is 17 residues long. The CDR3 DNA is TGTGCCAGCAGCTTAGTCCGACCTAGCGGGGGGCGAGATACGCAGTATTTT. Its translation is CASSLVRPSGGRDTQYF.

The V and J genes are TRBV27 and TRBJ2-7, with 11 nucleotides matching TRBD1. The CDR3 sequence is 15 residues long. V was clipped by 6 bases and J by 6 bases; unmatched bases: 10. CDR1 is MNHEY and CDR2 is SMNVEV in the germline V gene (reference sequence). CDR3 DNA: TGTGCCAGCAGCCCGGACAGGGGGCCTAGAGGCGAGCAGTACTTC. Its translation is CASSPDRGPRGEQYF.

The rearrangement joins TRBV7-9 to TRBJ2-7; possible D gene TRBD1, 6 bases. This CDR3 spans 15 amino acids. Germline CDR1 SEHNR, CDR2 FQNEAQ (reference sequence). Between the trimmed V and J ends, which lost 5 bases and 2 bases, there was a span of 16 bases. The CDR3 nucleotides read TGTGCCAGCAGCCGGACAGAGCAAAGGACCTACGAGCAGTACTTC. This encodes CASSRTEQRTYEQYF.

In its sample, this clonotype was seen a few times. This rearrangement joins TRBV6-5 to TRBJ2-3; no clear D. Germline V gene data show CDR1 as MNHEY and CDR2 as SVGAGI. CDR3 length: 14 residues. V gave up 2 bases and J gave up 2 bases, with 8 bases separating them. The CDR3 DNA sequence: TGTGCCAGCAGTTACGTCGGTCCCACAGATACGCAGTATTTT. This sequence encodes CASSYVGPTDTQYF.

This chain joins TRBV11-2 and TRBJ2-1; 10 nucleotides line up with TRBD2. The CDR3 consists of 15 residues. The germline gives CDR1 SGHAT, CDR2 FQNNGV. V shed 4 bases, J shed 6 bases, and the junction held 6 bases outside the gene matches. CDR3 amino acids: CASSSRVAGGNEQFF. The CDR3 nucleotides read TGTGCCAGCAGCTCTCGGGTAGCGGGGGGCAATGAGCAGTTCTTC.

This clonotype was seen only a few times. This chain links TRBV5-1 with TRBJ2-1; D tentatively reads TRBD1 or TRBD2 (6 bases each). The CDR3 extends over 18 amino acids. CDR1 and CDR2 from the germline V gene are SGHRS and YFSETQ. V lost 4 bases and J 9 bases, leaving 29 bases between the germline ends. CDR3 bases: TGCGCCAGCAGCGGAGGGGCAGGGGTCGGGACAAAGTTCATTGAGCAGTTCTTC. Translation gives CASSGGAGVGTKFIEQFF.

The chain is built from TRBV24-1 and TRBJ1-1; D is uncertain. V shed 1 base and J shed 10 bases, with 9 bases lying between them. The CDR3 consists of 12 residues. Germline V lookup: CDR1 KGHDR, CDR2 SFDVKD. CDR3 region: CATSDFVGAAFF. The CDR3 coding sequence is TGTGCCACCAGTGATTTTGTGGGTGCAGCTTTCTTT.

This chain connects TRBV5-1 to TRBJ1-2; 8 bases fit TRBD1. With V trimmed by 0 bases and J by 2 bases, 12 bases remained unmatched. CDR1 and CDR2 from the germline V gene are SGHRS and YFSETQ. The CDR3 consists of 18 residues. DNA for the CDR3: TGCGCCAGCAGCTTGGGAGGGAGCTGGGACAGGACAAACTATGGCTACACCTTC. Its protein product is CASSLGGSWDRTNYGYTF.

This clonotype has a handful of counts. The chain has TRBV2 and TRBJ2-1, with D perhaps TRBD2 (6 bases). The CDR3 consists of 15 residues. Germline V gene lookup returns CDR1 SNHLY and CDR2 FYNNEI. Trimming removed 6 bases from V and 8 bases from J, with 20 bases in between. This CDR3 is CASRVGLARLDEQFF. CDR3 DNA: TGTGCCAGCAGGGTAGGGCTAGCGAGGTTAGATGAGCAGTTCTTC.

The gene calls are TRBV29-1 and TRBJ2-1, with 16 bases lining up with TRBD2. The CDR3 consists of 18 residues. The germline CDR1 and CDR2 sequences are SQVTM and ANQGSEA. The V segment lost 6 bases and the J segment 1 base; nucleotides outside the gene matches: 9. CDR3 sequence (DNA): TGCAGCGTCCAACCGGGACTAGCGGGAGGGTGGTCCTACAATGAGCAGTTCTTC. It is translated as CSVQPGLAGGWSYNEQFF.

This chain uses TRBV29-1 with TRBJ1-1; a possible D gene is TRBD1 (5 bases). Germline V gene sequence: CDR1 SQVTM, CDR2 ANQGSEA. V dropped 4 bases and J dropped 6 bases, with 15 bases sitting between them. CDR3 size: 13 residues. The CDR3 DNA sequence: TGCAGCGTTGCGCCTCCCTGGGGCGCTGAAGCTTTCTTT. It specifies CSVAPPWGAEAFF.

This clonotype was detected many times. This chain links TRBV12-3 or TRBV12-4 with TRBJ2-1; D unclear. Trimming shortened V by 1 base and J by 11 bases, and 9 bases separated the two germline ends. The CDR3 spans 12 residues. The CDR3 loop reads CASSLGRKKQFF. CDR3 DNA: TGTGCCAGCAGTTTAGGTCGGAAAAAGCAGTTCTTC.

This chain connects TRBV5-8 to TRBJ2-1; tentatively, D is TRBD1 or TRBD2 (6 bases each). V was cut by 0 bases and J by 0 bases, with 13 bases left in between. CDR1 and CDR2 from the germline V gene are SGHTS and YDEGEE. CDR3 length: 17 amino acids. The CDR3 is CASSLEWGASSYNEQFF. CDR3 coding DNA: TGTGCCAGCAGCTTGGAGTGGGGGGCCAGCTCCTACAATGAGCAGTTCTTC. Combining the CDR3 with reference TRBV5-8 and TRBJ2-1 gives the whole variable domain EAGVTQSPTHLIKTRGQQATLRCSPISGHTSVYWYQQALGLGLQFLLWYDEGEERNRGNFPPRFSGRQFPNYSSELNVNALELEDSALYLCASSLEWGASSYNEQFFGPGTRLTVL.